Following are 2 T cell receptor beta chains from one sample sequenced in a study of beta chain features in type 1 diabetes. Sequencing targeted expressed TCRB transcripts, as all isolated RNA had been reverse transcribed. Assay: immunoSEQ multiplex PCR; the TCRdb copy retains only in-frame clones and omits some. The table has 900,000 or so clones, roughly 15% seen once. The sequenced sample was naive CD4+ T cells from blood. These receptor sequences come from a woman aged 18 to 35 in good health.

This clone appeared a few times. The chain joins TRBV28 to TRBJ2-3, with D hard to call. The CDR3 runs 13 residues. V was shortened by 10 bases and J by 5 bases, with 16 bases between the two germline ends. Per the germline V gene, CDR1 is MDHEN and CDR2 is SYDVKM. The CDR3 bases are TGTGCCACCAAGGTTCAGCAGAGAGATACGCAGTATTTT. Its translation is CATKVQQRDTQYF. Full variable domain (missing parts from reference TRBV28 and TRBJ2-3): DVKVTQSSRYLVKRTGEKVFLECVQDMDHENMFWYRQDPGLGLRLIYFSYDVKMKEKGDIPEGYSVSREKKERFSLILESASTNQTSMYLCATKVQQRDTQYFGPGTRLTVL.

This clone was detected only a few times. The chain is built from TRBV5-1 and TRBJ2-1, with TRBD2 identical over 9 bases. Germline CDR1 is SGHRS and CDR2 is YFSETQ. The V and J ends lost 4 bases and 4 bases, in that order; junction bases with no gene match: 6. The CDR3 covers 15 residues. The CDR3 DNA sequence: TGCGCCAGCAGCCTCGGACTAGCGACTTACAATGAGCAGTTCTTC. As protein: CASSLGLATYNEQFF.